Shown below are 9 T cell receptor beta chains from a single sample sequenced in a study of a mutant IDH1 vaccine in newly diagnosed glioma. The antigens for these receptors are not known. Noted time point: week 11, during vaccination. Vaccine doses each comprised 300 ug of mutant IDH1 20-mer peptide, with topical imiquimod. Clones were sequenced by immunoSEQ multiplex PCR, and TCRdb holds only the in-frame ones, with some missing. The sample lists about 67,000 clones, over 75% occurring once. The sample here was PBMCs, taken from a glioma patient whose treatment included an IDH1 peptide vaccine. These receptors all come from a man aged 40-50 years with glioma.

The rearrangement links TRBV6-1 to TRBJ2-2; TRBD2 matches 9 bases. The V segment lost 6 bases and the J segment 3 bases; nucleotides outside the gene matches: 5. In germline, CDR1 is MNHNS, CDR2 SASEGT. The CDR3 covers 15 residues. Written as DNA, the CDR3 is TGTGCCAGCAGAAGACTAGCGGCCTACACCGGGGAGCTGTTTTTT. Residues: CASRRLAAYTGELFF.

The chain recombines TRBV30 with TRBJ2-3; D gene unclear. This CDR3 comprises 12 residues. The ends were cut back, 5 bases at V and 4 bases at J, with 10 bases in the middle. CDR1 GTSNPN and CDR2 SVGIG come from the germline V gene (reference sequence). Here the CDR3 reads CAWEHGPDTQYF. CDR3 coding DNA: TGTGCCTGGGAACATGGTCCAGATACGCAGTATTTT. The full variable domain, completed using reference TRBV30 and TRBJ2-3, is SQTIHQWPATLVQPVGSPLSLECTVEGTSNPNLYWYRQAAGRGLQLLFYSVGIGQISSEVPQNLSASRPQDRQFILSSKKLLLSDSGFYLCAWEHGPDTQYFGPGTRLTVL.

The chain's CDR3 is CASSSALTGSEQFF. The CDR3, as DNA: TGTGCCAGCTCCTCAGCCTTGACAGGGTCAGAGCAGTTCTTC. The gene calls are TRBV18 and TRBJ2-1; 7 bases align to TRBD1. This CDR3 has 14 amino acids. Germline V gives CDR1 KGHSH, CDR2 LQKENI. J lost 10 bases, V lost 6 bases, and 12 bases had no gene match.

The gene calls are TRBV2 and TRBJ1-2, with 8 positions matching TRBD1. From germline, CDR1 is SNHLY and CDR2 FYNNEI. With V trimmed by 3 bases and J by 7 bases, 7 bases remained unmatched. The CDR3 length is 14 residues. The chain's CDR3 is CASSDGQGAFGYTF. CDR3 sequence (DNA): TGTGCCAGCAGTGATGGCCAGGGGGCATTTGGCTACACCTTC.

CDR3 in DNA: TGTGCCAGCAGAACGGGGGGCGGGGAGACCCAGTACTTC. It specifies CASRTGGGETQYF. The chain uses TRBV28 and TRBJ2-5; TRBD2 might be the D (7 bases). Trimming stripped 6 bases from V and 5 bases from J, with 13 bases between. The CDR3 length is 13 residues. Germline V lookup: CDR1 MDHEN, CDR2 SYDVKM.

The chain couples TRBV25-1 to TRBJ2-5, with D hard to call. CDR3 length: 15 residues. V dropped 4 bases and J dropped 4 bases, with 16 bases sitting between them. CDR1 and CDR2 (germline): MGHDK, SYGVNS. As DNA, the CDR3 is TGTGCCAGCAGTGCACCAAGCCGCGAAAGAGAGACCCAGTACTTC. It is translated as CASSAPSRERETQYF.

This clone was recorded once. V usage is TRBV6-5 and J usage is TRBJ2-2; the D is unclear. Between the trimmed V and J ends, which lost 6 bases and 7 bases, there was a span of 12 bases. There are 13 residues in the CDR3. The germline V gene encodes CDR1 MNHEY and CDR2 SVGAGI. CDR3 sequence: CASSRAMGGELFF. The CDR3 DNA reads as TGTGCCAGCAGCCGTGCGATGGGCGGGGAGCTGTTTTTT.

V and J are TRBV28 and TRBJ2-7, with 9 bases identical to TRBD1. Germline V gene sequence: CDR1 MDHEN, CDR2 SYDVKM. The CDR3 is made up of 15 amino acids. The V gene end was trimmed by 5 bases and the J gene end by 0 bases; junction bases not matched to a gene: 5. The CDR3 DNA sequence: TGTGCCAGCAGTCCGGGGGGACAGGGCTCCTACGAGCAGTACTTC. It specifies CASSPGGQGSYEQYF.

V is TRBV10-3 and J is TRBJ2-7; maybe TRBD1 (5 bases). Germline V gene sequence: CDR1 ENHRY, CDR2 SYGVKD. This CDR3 has 15 residues. V lost 3 bases to trimming and J lost 7 bases, with 19 bases between them. The CDR3: CAISELGHGGGEQYF. The CDR3 nucleotides are TGTGCCATCAGTGAATTAGGACACGGTGGTGGTGAGCAGTACTTC.